This section outlines one T cell receptor beta chain sequence together with its context. What it recognizes is unknown. These data come from a study of cytomegalovirus exposure and HLA in healthy donors. Primers: 60 Vbeta forward and 13 Jbeta reverse. The data were produced by immunoSEQ multiplex PCR, yet TCRdb's version contains in-frame clones alone and is incomplete. The data show approximately 170,000 clones, roughly 79% seen once. Whole-study findings and limits: CMV serostatus was the sole immune exposure information available. For presence/absence analyses, sequencing depth was assumed to be roughly uniform across donors.

Germline CDR1 SQVTM, CDR2 ANQGSEA. V was pared by 3 bases and J by 12 bases, with 12 bases between. CDR3 length: 11 residues. All donors participated as healthy donors of bone marrow. The gene calls are TRBV29-1 and TRBJ2-1; D is unresolved. The sequencing sample was made of PBMCs. This sequence originates from a woman in her forties in good health and CMV-seronegative. In DNA form, the CDR3 reads TGCAGCGTTGAGAGAGGCTCTGGGCAGTTCTTC. As protein: CSVERGSGQFF.